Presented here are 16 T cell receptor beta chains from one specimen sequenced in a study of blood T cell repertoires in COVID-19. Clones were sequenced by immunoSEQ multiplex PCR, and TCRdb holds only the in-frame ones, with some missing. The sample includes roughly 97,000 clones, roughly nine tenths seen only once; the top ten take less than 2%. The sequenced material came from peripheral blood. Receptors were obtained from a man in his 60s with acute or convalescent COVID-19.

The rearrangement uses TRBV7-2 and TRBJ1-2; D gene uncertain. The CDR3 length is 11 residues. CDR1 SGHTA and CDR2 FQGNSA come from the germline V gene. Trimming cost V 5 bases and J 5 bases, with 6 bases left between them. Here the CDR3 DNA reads TGTGCCAGCAGCCCGCTATATGGCTACACCTTC. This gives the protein CASSPLYGYTF.

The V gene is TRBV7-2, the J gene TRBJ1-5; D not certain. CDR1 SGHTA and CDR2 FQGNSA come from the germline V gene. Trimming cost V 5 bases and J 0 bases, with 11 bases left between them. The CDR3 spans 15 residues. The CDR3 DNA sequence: TGTGCCAGCAGCCCGTTCCGCGATAGCAATCAGCCCCAGCATTTT. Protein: CASSPFRDSNQPQHF.

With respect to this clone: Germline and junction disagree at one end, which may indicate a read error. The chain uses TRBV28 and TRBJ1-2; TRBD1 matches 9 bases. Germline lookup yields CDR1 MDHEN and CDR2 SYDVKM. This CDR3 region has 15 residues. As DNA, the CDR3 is TGTGCCGGCAGGGACAGGGATAAACCCCACTATGGCTACACCTTC. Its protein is CAGRDRDKPHYGYTF.

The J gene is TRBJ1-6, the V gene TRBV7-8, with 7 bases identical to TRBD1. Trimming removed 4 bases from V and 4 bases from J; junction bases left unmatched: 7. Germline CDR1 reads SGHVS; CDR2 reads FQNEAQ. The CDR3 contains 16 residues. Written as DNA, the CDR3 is TGTGCCAGCAGCTACGGGACAGCCACATATAATTCACCCCTCCACTTT. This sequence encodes CASSYGTATYNSPLHF.

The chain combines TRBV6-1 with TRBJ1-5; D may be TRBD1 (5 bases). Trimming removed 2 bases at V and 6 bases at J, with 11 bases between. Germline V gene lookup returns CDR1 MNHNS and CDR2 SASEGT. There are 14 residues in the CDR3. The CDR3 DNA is TGTGCCAGCAGTGAACAGGGATCGGGTCAGCCCCAGCATTTT. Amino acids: CASSEQGSGQPQHF.

CDR3 residues: CAWSVQGGTISPQHF. CDR3 bases: TGTGCCTGGAGTGTTCAGGGGGGTACAATCAGCCCCCAGCATTTT. The chain has TRBV30 and TRBJ1-5; 7 positions agree with TRBD1. The J segment lost 10 bases and the V segment lost 0 bases, leaving 12 bases of the junction unmatched. CDR3 length: 15 residues. The V gene's germline CDR1 is GTSNPN and CDR2 SVGIG (reference sequence).

The CDR3 spells CAIRRQGEGTEAFF. CDR3 in DNA: TGTGCCATCAGACGACAGGGCGAGGGCACTGAAGCTTTCTTT. This chain links TRBV10-3 with TRBJ1-1; the match to TRBD1 covers 7 bases. The length of the CDR3 is 14 residues. CDR1 is ENHRY, CDR2 SYGVKD, per germline. V lost 6 bases and J lost 4; bases outside the gene matches: 8.

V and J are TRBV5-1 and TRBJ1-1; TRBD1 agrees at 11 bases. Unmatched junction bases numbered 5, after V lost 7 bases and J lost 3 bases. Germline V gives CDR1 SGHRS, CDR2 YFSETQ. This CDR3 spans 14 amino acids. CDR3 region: CASGQGATYTEAFF. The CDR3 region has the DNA TGCGCCAGCGGACAGGGGGCTACGTACACTGAAGCTTTCTTT.

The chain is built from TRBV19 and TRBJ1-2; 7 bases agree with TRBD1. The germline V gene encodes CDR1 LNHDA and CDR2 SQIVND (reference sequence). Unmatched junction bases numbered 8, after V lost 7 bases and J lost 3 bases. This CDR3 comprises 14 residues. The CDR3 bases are TGTGCCAGTACCCGGACAGGTAAAGACTATGGCTACACCTTC. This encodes CASTRTGKDYGYTF.

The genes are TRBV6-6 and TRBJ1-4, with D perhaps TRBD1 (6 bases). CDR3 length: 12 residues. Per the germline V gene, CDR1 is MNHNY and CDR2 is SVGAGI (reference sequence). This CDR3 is CAANRVNEKLFF. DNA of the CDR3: TGTGCGGCCAACAGGGTTAATGAAAAACTGTTTTTT.

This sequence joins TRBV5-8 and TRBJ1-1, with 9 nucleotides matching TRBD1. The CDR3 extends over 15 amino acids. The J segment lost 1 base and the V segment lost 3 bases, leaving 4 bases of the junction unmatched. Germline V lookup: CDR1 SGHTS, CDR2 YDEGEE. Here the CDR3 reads CASSWYRGQNTEAFF. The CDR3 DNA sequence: TGTGCCAGCAGCTGGTACAGGGGGCAGAACACTGAAGCTTTCTTT.

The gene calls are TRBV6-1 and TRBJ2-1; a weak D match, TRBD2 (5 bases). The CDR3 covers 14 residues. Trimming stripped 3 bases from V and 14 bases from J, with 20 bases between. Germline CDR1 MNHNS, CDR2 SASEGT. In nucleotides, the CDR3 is TGTGCCAGCAGTGACGCCCCTAGACTCCCCGGGGAGTTCTTC. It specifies CASSDAPRLPGEFF.

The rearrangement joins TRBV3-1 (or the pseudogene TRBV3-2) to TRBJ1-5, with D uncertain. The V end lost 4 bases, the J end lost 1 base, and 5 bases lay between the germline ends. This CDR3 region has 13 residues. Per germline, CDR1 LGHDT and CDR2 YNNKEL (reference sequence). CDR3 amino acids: CASSRGSNQPQHF. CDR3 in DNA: TGTGCCAGCAGCCGAGGGAGCAATCAGCCCCAGCATTTT.

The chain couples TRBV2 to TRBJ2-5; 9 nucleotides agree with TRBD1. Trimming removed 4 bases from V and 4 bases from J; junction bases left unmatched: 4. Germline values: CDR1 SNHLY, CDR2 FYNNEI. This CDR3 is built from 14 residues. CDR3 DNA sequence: TGTGCCAGCAGTGGGGACAGGGTGGGAGAGACCCAGTACTTC. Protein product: CASSGDRVGETQYF.

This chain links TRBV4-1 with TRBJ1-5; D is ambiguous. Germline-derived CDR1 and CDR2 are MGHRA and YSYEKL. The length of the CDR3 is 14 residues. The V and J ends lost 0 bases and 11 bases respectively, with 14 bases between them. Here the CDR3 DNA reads TGCGCCAGCAGCCAAGATGGTCGCGGGGATACCCAGCATTTT. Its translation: CASSQDGRGDTQHF.

CDR3 in amino acids: CATSQSGGGNQPQHF. CDR3 sequence (DNA): TGTGCCACCAGCCAAAGCGGAGGGGGCAATCAGCCCCAGCATTTT. The chain combines TRBV15 with TRBJ1-5; D might be TRBD1 (5 bases). The length of the CDR3 is 15 residues. Trimming took off 5 bases at V and 2 bases at J, with 13 bases between the two ends. Germline V lookup: CDR1 LNHNV, CDR2 YYDKDF (reference sequence).